This record looks at one TCR beta chain sequence and its context. Its antigen is still unknown. The method was immunoSEQ multiplex PCR; TCRdb's version includes in-frame clones alone and lacks a portion of them. The sample lists about 130,000 clones, about 89% occurring once. The data belong to a study of cytomegalovirus exposure and HLA in healthy donors. Study background: The same platform used for the 650 to 700 first-cohort repertoires was also used for the 120 or so validation repertoires, as a later analysis reported. Points from the study as a whole: Per published reports, the classifier diagnosed cytomegalovirus status with high specificity and sensitivity. Subsequent analysis found a tendency for first-cohort TCR clusters to co-occur within the roughly 130 validation repertoires.

CDR3 size: 15 residues. Germline-derived CDR1 and CDR2 are MDHEN and SYDVKM. V gave up 8 bases and J gave up 3 bases; unmatched junction bases: 9. The receptor's source is a woman under 30 in good health and CMV-seronegative. Material: PBMCs. V usage is TRBV28 and J usage is TRBJ2-3; 9 bases are shared with TRBD1. CDR3 protein: CASRTSGQGTDTQYF. In DNA, the CDR3 is TGTGCCAGCCGAACCTCGGGACAGGGAACAGATACGCAGTATTTT. The entire variable domain, with the rest obtained from reference TRBV28 and TRBJ2-3, is as follows: DVKVTQSSRYLVKRTGEKVFLECVQDMDHENMFWYRQDPGLGLRLIYFSYDVKMKEKGDIPEGYSVSREKKERFSLILESASTNQTSMYLCASRTSGQGTDTQYFGPGTRLTVL.